This TCR beta chain was captured in a study of vaccination and CD4 T cells after COVID-19. This clonotype was picked up a small number of times. Its specificity is unknown. Documented treatment: roughly 10-day PBMC culture with coronavirus spike peptide pools or control peptides (ViraFEST assay). According to the study, CD4+ T cells from the unexposed donor were gathered ahead of the COVID-19 pandemic (2011-2018). Germline lookup yields CDR1 LNHDA and CDR2 SQIVND (reference sequence). V lost 4 bases and J 3 bases, leaving 9 bases between the germline ends. The CDR3 runs 14 residues. Sequencing of the DNA from cultured CD4+ T cells was carried out with the Oncomine TCR Beta short-read assay. Each CDR3 protein is one row after TCRdb ran MiXCR on the PCR reads. The sample has thousands of distinct CDR3 sequences; approximately 18% are singletons.

This receptor was taken from a human donor in good health. Specimen: CD4+ T cells from blood, cultured in vitro. The chain links TRBV19 to TRBJ1-4; the D gene is possibly TRBD1 (5 bases). CDR3 nucleotides: TGTGCCAGTAGTACCCAGGGAGCTAATGAAAAACTGTTTTTT. It codes for CASSTQGANEKLFF.